This paragraph reports one T cell receptor beta chain. These data originate in a study of blood T cell repertoires in COVID-19. Study-wide background: Researchers got acute and convalescent COVID-19 samples from the United States, Italy and Spain. PBMCs, B-cell-depleted T cells, or T cells provided the cDNA or gDNA that made up the material.

This table comes from immunoSEQ multiplex PCR, and its TCRdb copy is limited to in-frame clones, with some not included. Among about 74,000 clones listed, around nine tenths were seen once. The CDR3 contains 12 residues. Trimming cost V 11 bases and J 5 bases, with 15 bases left between them. Germline lookup yields CDR1 SNHLY and CDR2 FYNNEI. The specimen sequenced was peripheral blood. This rearrangement joins TRBV2 to TRBJ1-2, with D perhaps matching TRBD1 (5 bases). The TCR was taken from a human donor in a cohort sampled during active COVID-19. The DNA for the CDR3 is TGTGCCGGGGCCGCGTCCCTTTATGGCTACACCTTC. This codes for CAGAASLYGYTF.